A selection of T cell receptor beta chains follows, all from one sample in a study of blood T cell repertoires in COVID-19. The table came from immunoSEQ multiplex PCR; TCRdb's copy has only in-frame clones and leaves some out. The data show 200,000 to 250,000 clones, 70% to 90% seen once. The sample consisted of peripheral blood. Every receptor here comes from a woman in her 40s with acute or convalescent COVID-19. The CDR3 runs from the conserved cysteine through the conserved F or W. A D gene is named only where the DNA matches it firmly. For some rows the clone size is stated as once, few or many, or as a class when expanded; others skip it.

V gene	D gene	clone size	J gene	CDR3 DNA	CDR3 protein
TRBV12-5	TRBD1	-	TRBJ2-2	TGTGCTAGTGGTTCGGGACAGGGAGTCGGGGAGCTGTTTTTT	CASGSGQGVGELFF
TRBV4-1	-	-	TRBJ2-2	TGCGCCAGCAGCCAAGTTTCCACGAACACCGGGGAGCTGTTTTTT	CASSQVSTNTGELFF
TRBV24-1	-	-	TRBJ2-3	TGTGCCACCAGTGCCCCCCGGAGTCCCACAGATACGCAGTATTTT	CATSAPRSPTDTQYF
TRBV12-3/TRBV12-4	-	-	TRBJ1-1	TGTGCCAGCAGTTTACTCAGGGACACTGAAGCTTTCTTT	CASSLLRDTEAFF
TRBV11-1	-	few	TRBJ1-1	TGTGCCAGCAGCTTACATGGGGCGGGGGGAACTGAAGCTTTCTTT	CASSLHGAGGTEAFF
TRBV20-1	-	-	TRBJ2-1	TGCAGTGCAACCACTAGTTATGAGCAGTTCTTC	CSATTSYEQFF
TRBV4-1	-	-	TRBJ1-1	TGCGCCAGCAGCCAAGAAGGCCAGGGGAACACTGAAGCTTTCTTT	CASSQEGQGNTEAFF
TRBV7-9	-	-	TRBJ1-4	TGTGCCAGCAGCCTTGCCGGTCCCCAGGGACTTAATGAAAAACTGTTTTTT	CASSLAGPQGLNEKLFF
TRBV2	-	-	TRBJ1-1	TGTGCCAGTCGGGGACAACCTAACACTGAAGCTTTCTTT	CASRGQPNTEAFF
TRBV7-3	TRBD2	-	TRBJ2-5	TGTGCCAGCAGCTTAAAACCAGGGACTAGCGGGGAATTGACCCAGTACTTC	CASSLKPGTSGELTQYF
TRBV6-4	TRBD1	-	TRBJ2-5	TGTGCCAGCAGTGACCCGGGACAGTTCCAAGAGACCCAGTACTTC	CASSDPGQFQETQYF
TRBV6-5	TRBD1	-	TRBJ1-1	TGTGCCAGCAGGGGACAGCTTAACACTGAAGCTTTCTTT	CASRGQLNTEAFF
TRBV30	-	-	TRBJ1-3	TGTGCCTGGAGTGTACGGTCGCAGGGTGGAAACACCATATATTTT	CAWSVRSQGGNTIYF
TRBV6-6	TRBD1	-	TRBJ1-2	TGTGCCAGCAGTACCGGACAGGGGAATGGCTACACCTTC	CASSTGQGNGYTF
TRBV6-1	-	-	TRBJ2-3	TGTGCCAGCAGTGAGAGCCTTACTAGCACAGATACGCAGTATTTT	CASSESLTSTDTQYF
TRBV2	-	-	TRBJ1-1	TGTGCTTCCCTTCTACGGGGTGTAGATGAAGCTTTCTTT	CASLLRGVDEAFF
TRBV7-9	TRBD1	-	TRBJ2-1	TGTGCCAGCAGCTTAGGACAGGGCGCCTACAATGAGCAGTTCTTC	CASSLGQGAYNEQFF
TRBV12-3/TRBV12-4	-	-	TRBJ1-1	TGTGCCAGCAGTTCGACAGTACACACTGAAGCTTTCTTT	CASSSTVHTEAFF
TRBV30	TRBD1	-	TRBJ1-6	TGTGCCTGGAGCCAGGACAGGGAGACTCCTTCACCCCTCCACTTT	CAWSQDRETPSPLHF
TRBV25-1	TRBD2	-	TRBJ2-5	TGTGCCAGCAGGGTGGGCCGGGGGGTAGAGGGGACCCAGTACTTC	CASRVGRGVEGTQYF
TRBV7-2	-	-	TRBJ1-2	TGTGCCAGCAGCTTATTGCAGGGAGGCTATGGCTACACCTTC	CASSLLQGGYGYTF
TRBV5-6	-	-	TRBJ1-3	TGTGCCAGCAGCTTGGCCCGAACCTACTCTGGAAACACCATATATTTT	CASSLARTYSGNTIYF
TRBV11-2	-	-	TRBJ1-2	TGTGCCAGCAGCCCACAGGGACGGGGCTACACCTTC	CASSPQGRGYTF
TRBV2	TRBD1	-	TRBJ1-1	TGTGCCAGCAAAGGGGGCGTTACGAACACTGAAGCTTTCTTT	CASKGGVTNTEAFF
TRBV27	-	-	TRBJ2-5	TGTGCCAGCCGACCTGGGCGGGCACAAGAGACCCAGTACTTC	CASRPGRAQETQYF
TRBV27	TRBD1	-	TRBJ1-4	TGTGCCAGCAGTTTACGACCCCCGGGACAGGGGAATGAAAAACTGTTTTTT	CASSLRPPGQGNEKLFF
TRBV5-1	TRBD1	-	TRBJ1-1	TGCGCCAGCAGCCTACTGACAGGGGCGAACACTGAAGCTTTCTTT	CASSLLTGANTEAFF
TRBV6-1	TRBD1	-	TRBJ2-3	TGTGCCAGCAGTGCAACCGGGACAGGGTCAGTCACAGATACGCAGTATTTT	CASSATGTGSVTDTQYF
TRBV5-1	TRBD1	-	TRBJ1-2	TGCGCCAGCAGCGCCGGGACAGGGGTTTTCGGCTATGGCTACACCTTC	CASSAGTGVFGYGYTF
TRBV20-1	-	-	TRBJ1-5	TGCAGTGCTAGTGGCCCCGGGGTAAGTCAGCCCCAGCATTTT	CSASGPGVSQPQHF
TRBV11-3	-	-	TRBJ2-1	TGTGCCAGCAGCTTACGGGAAGGGGGTGAGCAGTTCTTC	CASSLREGGEQFF
TRBV19	TRBD2	-	TRBJ2-3	TGTGCCAGTAGTATAAATGGACTAGCGGGGGGGCAGGATACGCAGTATTTT	CASSINGLAGGQDTQYF
TRBV21-1	-	-	TRBJ1-5	TGTGCCAGCAGCACCAAGTGGGGGAAGGGGGGCAATCAGCCCCAGCATTTT	CASSTKWGKGGNQPQHF
TRBV9	TRBD2	-	TRBJ2-1	TGTGCCAGCAGCGAGATAGCGGGGGACCCCCGGCCGTTCTTC	CASSEIAGDPRPFF
TRBV10-3	-	-	TRBJ1-1	TGTGCCATCAGTGAGTCGAGGACAGTACTCATGAACACTGAAGCTTTCTTT	CAISESRTVLMNTEAFF
TRBV5-1	TRBD1	-	TRBJ1-1	TGCGCCAGCAGCCTCCCGGGACAGGGAGATAGTGAAGCTTTCTTT	CASSLPGQGDSEAFF
TRBV5-1	TRBD1	-	TRBJ1-3	TGCGCCAGCAGCTTCTCTATTATGACAGGGGGCACGGAAAACACCATATATTTT	CASSFSIMTGGTENTIYF
TRBV11-2	-	-	TRBJ1-1	TGTGCCAGCAGCTTGACGGGGGACTCCGAAGCTTTCTTT	CASSLTGDSEAFF
TRBV29-1	-	-	TRBJ1-1	TGCAGCGTTGAAGCCCTCCCAGGGGCTGACACTGAAGCTTTCTTT	CSVEALPGADTEAFF
TRBV4-2	TRBD2	-	TRBJ2-2	TGTGCCAGCAAGGGACTAGCGGGGGGGACCGCGAACACCGGGGAGCTGTTTTTT	CASKGLAGGTANTGELFF
TRBV27	-	once	TRBJ1-1	TGTGCCAGCAGTTTATCGCCGGCAGGGTTGAACACTGAAGCTTTCTTT	CASSLSPAGLNTEAFF
TRBV6-5	-	-	TRBJ2-3	TGTGCCAGCAGTTACTCGAAGGCAGGAAGCACAGATACGCAGTATTTT	CASSYSKAGSTDTQYF
TRBV6-5	-	-	TRBJ2-3	TGTGCCAGCGCACAGGGCACAGATACGCAGTATTTT	CASAQGTDTQYF
TRBV5-1	-	-	TRBJ2-4	TGCGCCAGCAGCTTGGGCCCCATCGGGGTTCTAGCCAAAAACATTCAGTACTTC	CASSLGPIGVLAKNIQYF
TRBV5-1	-	-	TRBJ1-1	TGCGCCAGCAGTACCGGGCAGGGGAACACTGAAGCTTTCTTT	CASSTGQGNTEAFF
TRBV11-2	-	-	TRBJ1-1	TGTGCCAGCAGCTCTAGAGACGGGGTTGAAGCTTTCTTT	CASSSRDGVEAFF
TRBV6-5	TRBD1	-	TRBJ2-1	TGTGCCAGCAGGGCCGGGACAGTTTACAATGAGCAGTTCTTC	CASRAGTVYNEQFF
TRBV16	-	-	TRBJ1-6	TGTGCCAGCAGCCCCCTACCAGGCAGCTCCTATAATTCACCCCTCCACTTT	CASSPLPGSSYNSPLHF
TRBV9	-	-	TRBJ1-2	TGTGCCAGCAGCGTCGGCAGGGAGGGATATGGCTACACCTTC	CASSVGREGYGYTF
TRBV7-8	-	-	TRBJ2-1	TGTGCCAGCAGCACTAGTATAGGTGAGCAGTTCTTC	CASSTSIGEQFF